These 17 T cell receptor beta chains were all obtained from the same sample, sequenced in a study of cytomegalovirus exposure and HLA in healthy donors. The PCR contained 60 Vbeta and 13 Jbeta primers. The table came from immunoSEQ multiplex PCR; TCRdb's copy has only in-frame clones and leaves some out. The table shows fewer than 200,000 clones, with 60% to 80% occurring only once. Input material: PBMCs. All receptors come from a man aged 55 to 70 in good health and CMV-seronegative.

Concerning this clone: A junction end diverges from the germline sequence, so it may reflect a read error. Different DNA sequences within this sample yield the same CDR3. This chain connects TRBV5-1 to TRBJ2-3; D is possibly TRBD1 (5 bases). The germline CDR1 and CDR2 sequences are SGHRS and YFSETQ. The CDR3 runs to 16 residues. The CDR3 is CASSWGSVTSTDTQYF. The CDR3 DNA sequence: TGTGCCAGCAGCTGGGGCTCAGTGACAAGCACAGATACGCAGTATTTT.

Only one count was recorded for this clone. The chain has TRBV7-9 and TRBJ2-7; D is uncertain. The CDR3 loop spans 12 amino acids. Trimming pared 3 bases from V and 4 bases from J, leaving 7 bases between. Germline lookup yields CDR1 SEHNR and CDR2 FQNEAQ (reference sequence). The CDR3 DNA reads TGTGCCAGCAGCTTTACAGAATACGAGCAGTACTTC. It is translated as CASSFTEYEQYF.

V is TRBV27 and J is TRBJ1-3; perhaps TRBD1 as D (5 bases). Trimming cost V 5 bases and J 0 bases, with 17 bases left between them. This CDR3 comprises 17 residues. Looked up from germline, CDR1 is MNHEY and CDR2 is SMNVEV (reference sequence). CDR3 coding DNA: TGTGCCAGCAGTCCTCTTTTGTGGGGCGACTCTGGAAACACCATATATTTT. Translation gives CASSPLLWGDSGNTIYF.

A note on this clone: Additional DNA sequences in this sample encode the identical CDR3. V usage is TRBV2 and J usage is TRBJ2-5; D perhaps matches TRBD2 (5 bases). Germline assignment: CDR1 SNHLY and CDR2 FYNNEI. The length of the CDR3 is 13 residues. Trimming shortened V by 6 bases and J by 2 bases, and 10 bases separated the two germline ends. CDR3: CASSRGRQETQYF. CDR3 DNA: TGTGCCAGCAGCAGAGGGCGGCAAGAGACCCAGTACTTC.

The V gene is TRBV25-1, the J gene TRBJ1-1; D may be TRBD1 (5 bases). The CDR3 consists of 15 residues. V lost 8 bases and J lost 3, with 19 bases in between. Per the germline V gene, CDR1 is MGHDK and CDR2 is SYGVNS. The CDR3 coding sequence is TGTGCCAGCTCTCCCGGGGGGGGTTGGGACACTGAAGCTTTCTTT. Protein sequence: CASSPGGGWDTEAFF. Combining the CDR3 with reference TRBV25-1 and TRBJ1-1 gives the whole variable domain EADIYQTPRYLVIGTGKKITLECSQTMGHDKMYWYQQDPGMELHLIHYSYGVNSTEKGDLSSESTVSRIRTEHFPLTLESARPSHTSQYLCASSPGGGWDTEAFFGQGTRLTVV.

The chain uses TRBV7-2 and TRBJ1-5; 8 bases fit TRBD1. From germline, CDR1 is SGHTA and CDR2 FQGNSA. The CDR3 length is 15 residues. The V and J ends lost 1 base and 5 bases, in that order; junction bases with no gene match: 4. CDR3 coding DNA: TGTGCCAGCAGCTTAGTGTCGACAGGGGATCAGCCCCAGCATTTT. This sequence encodes CASSLVSTGDQPQHF.

Details on this clone: Other DNA sequences in this specimen translate into the identical CDR3. CDR3 in amino acids: CASSPGTYTDTQYF. CDR3 DNA: TGTGCCAGCAGCCCTGGGACATACACAGATACGCAGTATTTT. V is TRBV5-4 and J is TRBJ2-3; D perhaps matches TRBD1 (6 bases). There are 14 residues in the CDR3. V was clipped by 4 bases and J by 2 bases, with 11 bases between them. Germline CDR1 SGHNT, CDR2 YYREEE (reference sequence).

The V call is TRBV7-9, the J call TRBJ2-1, with D perhaps TRBD1 (5 bases). Between the trimmed V and J ends, which lost 5 bases and 5 bases, there was a span of 16 bases. This CDR3 spans 15 amino acids. The V gene's germline CDR1 is SEHNR and CDR2 FQNEAQ (reference sequence). The CDR3 protein is CASSPDSILNNEQFF. The CDR3 nucleotides are TGTGCCAGCAGCCCCGACAGCATCCTTAACAATGAGCAGTTCTTC.

Only one count was recorded for this clone. The chain combines TRBV10-3 with TRBJ1-6, with 9 bases identical to TRBD1. Germline CDR1 reads ENHRY; CDR2 reads SYGVKD. V gave up 8 bases and J gave up 7 bases; unmatched junction bases: 18. The CDR3 is 18 amino acids. The chain's CDR3 is CAISGDRASGTGNSPLHF. The CDR3 DNA is TGTGCCATCTCGGGTGACCGGGCTTCCGGGACAGGGAATTCACCCCTCCACTTT.

V is TRBV4-1 and J is TRBJ1-1; TRBD1 might be the D (5 bases). Germline CDR1 and CDR2: MGHRA and YSYEKL. The CDR3 spans 16 residues. Trimming took off 4 bases at V and 1 base at J, with 16 bases between the two ends. In DNA form, the CDR3 reads TGCGCCAGCAGCCCGATGGGGGGAGGGTCGAACACTGAAGCTTTCTTT. Translation gives CASSPMGGGSNTEAFF.

This clone was seen only a few times. The chain employs TRBV5-1 and TRBJ1-5, with D maybe TRBD1 (6 bases). This CDR3 has 13 residues. From germline, CDR1 is SGHRS and CDR2 YFSETQ. V was trimmed by 0 bases and J by 9 bases, leaving 10 bases between them. CDR3 sequence reads: CASSLEGERPQHF. The CDR3 coding sequence is TGCGCCAGCAGCTTGGAGGGGGAGCGGCCCCAGCATTTT.

The chain recombines TRBV5-1 with TRBJ2-7; tentatively, D is TRBD2 (6 bases). Germline CDR1 SGHRS, CDR2 YFSETQ. V lost 4 bases to trimming and J lost 0 bases, with 14 bases between them. The CDR3 is made up of 15 amino acids. The CDR3 sequence is CASSRTGTGSYEQYF. As DNA, the CDR3 is TGCGCCAGCAGCAGGACCGGGACTGGCTCCTACGAGCAGTACTTC.

This sequence joins TRBV2 and TRBJ1-2; 10 positions agree with TRBD1. This CDR3 has 14 amino acids. Germline CDR1 and CDR2: SNHLY and FYNNEI. V was pared by 2 bases and J by 6 bases, with 3 bases of the junction left unmatched. CDR3 sequence reads: CASSEWGTGDGYTF. CDR3 coding DNA: TGTGCCAGCAGTGAATGGGGGACAGGGGATGGCTACACCTTC.

Turning to this clone: The same CDR3 arises from other DNA sequences in this sample as well. The chain joins TRBV5-4 to TRBJ2-7; 11 bases agree with TRBD1. The V segment lost 4 bases and the J segment 3 bases; nucleotides outside the gene matches: 3. This CDR3 has 14 residues. The germline V gene has CDR1 SGHNT and CDR2 YYREEE (reference sequence). CDR3 sequence reads: CASSPGTGGYEQYF. CDR3 DNA: TGTGCCAGCAGCCCGGGGACAGGGGGCTACGAGCAGTACTTC.

The chain recombines TRBV29-1 with TRBJ2-7, with D unclear. The CDR3 loop spans 11 amino acids. CDR1 and CDR2 (germline): SQVTM, ANQGSEA. The V end lost 8 bases, the J end lost 2 bases, and 10 bases lay between the germline ends. CDR3 loop: CSPRKAYEQYF. DNA of the CDR3: TGCAGCCCGCGGAAGGCCTACGAGCAGTACTTC.

This clone was seen a few times. The V gene is TRBV18, the J gene TRBJ2-5; the match to TRBD1 covers 10 bases. The junction had 6 bases not matched to a gene; V was cut back by 3 bases and J by 5 bases. The CDR3 spans 15 residues. In germline, CDR1 is KGHSH, CDR2 LQKENI. CDR3 protein: CASSPGQGLGETQYF. The CDR3 DNA reads as TGTGCCAGCTCACCGGGACAGGGGCTGGGGGAGACCCAGTACTTC.

The gene calls are TRBV2 and TRBJ2-5; the D gene is possibly TRBD2 (6 bases). Germline CDR1 reads SNHLY; CDR2 reads FYNNEI. Trimming removed 10 bases at V and 5 bases at J, with 17 bases between. This CDR3 is built from 13 residues. The CDR3 is CAIRAGGVETQYF. CDR3 DNA sequence: TGTGCCATCCGAGCAGGAGGGGTGGAGACCCAGTACTTC.